What follows is one T cell receptor beta chain and its context. Recruitment covered fewer than 25 US areas and drew participants whose ages spanned roughly 18 to 100 years. Donors in Cohort 3 counted as recovered after two negative PCRs, clearance, or symptom resolution. Sequencing was performed with immunoSEQ multiplex PCR; in TCRdb, only in-frame clones are kept and a portion is missing. The sample consists of some 490,000 clones, approximately 86% of them appearing once. The data stem from a study of blood T cell repertoires in COVID-19. Study details: Some COVID-19 samples were acute and others convalescent; all came from the United States, Italy and Spain.

The CDR3 spans 15 residues. The germline gives CDR1 SGHKS, CDR2 YYEKEE (reference sequence). V gave up 2 bases and J gave up 7 bases; unmatched junction bases: 8. The V and J genes are TRBV5-5 and TRBJ2-5; 10 bases line up with TRBD2. Input material: PBMCs or T cells enriched from blood (not recorded which). This clonotype originated in a woman aged 55-70 years who had recovered from COVID-19. The CDR3 DNA reads as TGTGCCAGCAGCTTCTCAGCGGGGGGGCCTGGGACCCAGTACTTC. Residues: CASSFSAGGPGTQYF.